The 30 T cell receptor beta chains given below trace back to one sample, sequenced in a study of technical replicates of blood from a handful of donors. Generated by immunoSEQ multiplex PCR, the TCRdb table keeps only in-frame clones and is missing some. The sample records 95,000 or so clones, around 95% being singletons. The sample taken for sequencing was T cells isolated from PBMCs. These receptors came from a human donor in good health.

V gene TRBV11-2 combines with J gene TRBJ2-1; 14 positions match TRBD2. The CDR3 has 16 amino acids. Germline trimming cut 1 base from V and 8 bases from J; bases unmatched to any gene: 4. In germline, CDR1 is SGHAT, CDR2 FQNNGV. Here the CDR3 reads CASSLAGLAGVHEQFF. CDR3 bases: TGTGCCAGCAGCTTAGCGGGACTAGCGGGAGTGCATGAGCAGTTCTTC.

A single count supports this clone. The CDR3 sequence: CASSYRPAYEQYF. The CDR3 bases are TGTGCCAGCAGCTACAGACCGGCCTACGAGCAGTACTTC. This chain links TRBV5-5 with TRBJ2-7; no clear D. The V and J ends lost 3 bases and 2 bases respectively, with 9 bases between them. Germline-derived CDR1 and CDR2 are SGHKS and YYEKEE (reference sequence). CDR3 length: 13 residues.

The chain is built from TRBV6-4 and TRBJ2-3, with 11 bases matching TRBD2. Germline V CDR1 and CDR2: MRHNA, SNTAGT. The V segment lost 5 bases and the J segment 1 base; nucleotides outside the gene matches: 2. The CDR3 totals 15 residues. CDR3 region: CASSLLAGGTDTQYF. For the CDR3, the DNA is TGTGCCAGCAGTCTACTAGCGGGAGGCACAGATACGCAGTATTTT.

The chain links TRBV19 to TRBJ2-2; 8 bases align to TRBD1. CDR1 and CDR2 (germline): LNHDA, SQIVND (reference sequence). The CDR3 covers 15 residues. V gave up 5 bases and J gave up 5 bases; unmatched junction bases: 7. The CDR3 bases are TGTGCCAGTAGTTCTCAGGGGGCGGAGACCGGGGAGCTGTTTTTT. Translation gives CASSSQGAETGELFF.

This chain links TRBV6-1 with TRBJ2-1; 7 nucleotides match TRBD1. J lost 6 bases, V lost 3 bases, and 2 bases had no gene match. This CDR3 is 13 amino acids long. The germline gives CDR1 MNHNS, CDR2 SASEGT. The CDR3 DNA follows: TGTGCCAGCAGTGAGACAGGGTCCAATGAGCAGTTCTTC. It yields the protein CASSETGSNEQFF.

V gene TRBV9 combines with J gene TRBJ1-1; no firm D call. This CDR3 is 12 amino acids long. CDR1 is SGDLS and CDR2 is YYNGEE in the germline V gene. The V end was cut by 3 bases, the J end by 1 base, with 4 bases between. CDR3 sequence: CASSAGNTEAFF. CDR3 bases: TGTGCCAGCAGCGCAGGGAACACTGAAGCTTTCTTT.

The CDR3 DNA reads TGTGCCAGTAGCGCAGACAGGCTTGGGACCGGGGAGCTGTTTTTT. Its protein is CASSADRLGTGELFF. V and J are TRBV19 and TRBJ2-2; a possible D gene is TRBD1 (6 bases). Trimming took off 6 bases at V and 5 bases at J, with 16 bases between the two ends. Germline V gives CDR1 LNHDA, CDR2 SQIVND (reference sequence). This CDR3 contains 15 residues. Together with reference TRBV19 and TRBJ2-2, the CDR3 gives the full variable domain: DGGITQSPKYLFRKEGQNVTLSCEQNLNHDAMYWYRQDPGQGLRLIYYSQIVNDFQKGDIAEGYSVSREKKESFPLTVTSAQKNPTAFYLCASSADRLGTGELFFGEGSRLTVL.

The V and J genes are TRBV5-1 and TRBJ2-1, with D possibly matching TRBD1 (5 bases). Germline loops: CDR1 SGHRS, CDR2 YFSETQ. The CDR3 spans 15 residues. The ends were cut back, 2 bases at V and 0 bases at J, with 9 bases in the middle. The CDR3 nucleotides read TGCGCCAGCAGCTTAGACAGAAGCTCCTACAATGAGCAGTTCTTC. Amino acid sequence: CASSLDRSSYNEQFF.

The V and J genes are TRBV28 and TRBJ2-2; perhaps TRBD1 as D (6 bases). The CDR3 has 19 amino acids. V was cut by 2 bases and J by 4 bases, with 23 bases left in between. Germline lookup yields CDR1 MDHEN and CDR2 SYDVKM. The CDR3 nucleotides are TGTGCCAGCAGTTTAGATATATATTCAGGGGATATTGGCACCGGGGAGCTGTTTTTT. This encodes CASSLDIYSGDIGTGELFF.

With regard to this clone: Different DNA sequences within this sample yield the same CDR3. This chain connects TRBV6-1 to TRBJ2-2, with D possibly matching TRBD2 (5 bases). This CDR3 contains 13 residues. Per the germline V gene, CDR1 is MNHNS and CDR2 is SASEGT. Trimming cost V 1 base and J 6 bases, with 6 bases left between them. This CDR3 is CASSEGRAGELFF. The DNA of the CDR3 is TGTGCCAGCAGTGAAGGGCGGGCCGGGGAGCTGTTTTTT.

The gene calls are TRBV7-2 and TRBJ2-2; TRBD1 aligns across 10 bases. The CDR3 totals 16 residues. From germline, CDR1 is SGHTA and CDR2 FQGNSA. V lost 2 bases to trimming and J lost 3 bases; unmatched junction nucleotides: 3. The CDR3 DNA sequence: TGTGCCAGCAGCTTAAGACAGGGGGCCGACACCGGGGAGCTGTTTTTT. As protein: CASSLRQGADTGELFF. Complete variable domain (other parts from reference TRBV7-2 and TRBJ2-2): GAGVSQSPSNKVTEKGKDVELRCDPISGHTALYWYRQSLGQGLEFLIYFQGNSAPDKSGLPSDRFSAERTGGSVSTLTIQRTQQEDSAVYLCASSLRQGADTGELFFGEGSRLTVL.

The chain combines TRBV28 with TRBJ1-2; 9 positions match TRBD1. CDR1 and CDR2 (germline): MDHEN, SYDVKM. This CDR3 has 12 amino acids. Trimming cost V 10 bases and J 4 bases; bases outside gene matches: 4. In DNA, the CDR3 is TGTGCCATCGGACAGGGGTTCTATGGCTACACCTTC. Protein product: CAIGQGFYGYTF.

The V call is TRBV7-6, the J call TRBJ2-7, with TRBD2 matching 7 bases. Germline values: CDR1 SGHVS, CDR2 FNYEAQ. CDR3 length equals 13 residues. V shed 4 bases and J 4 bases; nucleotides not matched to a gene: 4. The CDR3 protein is CASSSLASYEQYF. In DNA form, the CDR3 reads TGTGCCAGCAGCTCACTAGCGAGTTACGAGCAGTACTTC.

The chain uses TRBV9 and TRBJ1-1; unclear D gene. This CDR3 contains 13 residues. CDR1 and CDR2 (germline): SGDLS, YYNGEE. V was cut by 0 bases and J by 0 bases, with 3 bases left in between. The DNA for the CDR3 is TGTGCCAGCAGCGTAGACATGAACACTGAAGCTTTCTTT. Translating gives CASSVDMNTEAFF.

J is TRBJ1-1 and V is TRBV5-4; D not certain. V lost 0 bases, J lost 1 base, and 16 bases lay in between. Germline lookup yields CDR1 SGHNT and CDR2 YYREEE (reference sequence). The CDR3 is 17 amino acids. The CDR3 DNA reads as TGTGCCAGCAGCTTGGGGGTGACTTTAGGGAGGAACACTGAAGCTTTCTTT. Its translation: CASSLGVTLGRNTEAFF.

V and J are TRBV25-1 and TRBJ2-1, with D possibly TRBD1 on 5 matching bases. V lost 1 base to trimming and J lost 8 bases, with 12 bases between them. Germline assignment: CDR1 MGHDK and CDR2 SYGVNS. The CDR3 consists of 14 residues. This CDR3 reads CASSELQEKDEQFF. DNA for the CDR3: TGTGCCAGCAGTGAATTACAGGAAAAGGATGAGCAGTTCTTC.

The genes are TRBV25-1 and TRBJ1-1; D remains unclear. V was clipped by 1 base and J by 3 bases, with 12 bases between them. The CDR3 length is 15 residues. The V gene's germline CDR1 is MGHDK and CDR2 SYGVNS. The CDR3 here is CASSESRVPHTEAFF. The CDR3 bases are TGTGCCAGCAGTGAATCGCGAGTACCCCACACTGAAGCTTTCTTT.

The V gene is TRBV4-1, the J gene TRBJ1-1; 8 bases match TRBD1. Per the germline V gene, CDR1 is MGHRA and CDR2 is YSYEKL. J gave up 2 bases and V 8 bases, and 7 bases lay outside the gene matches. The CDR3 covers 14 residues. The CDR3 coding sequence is TGCGCCAGCCGACAGGGGAGTGGAAACACTGAAGCTTTCTTT. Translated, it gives CASRQGSGNTEAFF.

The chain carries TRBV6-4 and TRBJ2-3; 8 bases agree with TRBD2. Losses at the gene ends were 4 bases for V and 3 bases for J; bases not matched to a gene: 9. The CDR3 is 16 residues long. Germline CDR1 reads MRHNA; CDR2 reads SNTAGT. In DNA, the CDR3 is TGTGCCAGCAGTGCCCTTTCGGGGGGGGCTACAGATACGCAGTATTTT. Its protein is CASSALSGGATDTQYF.

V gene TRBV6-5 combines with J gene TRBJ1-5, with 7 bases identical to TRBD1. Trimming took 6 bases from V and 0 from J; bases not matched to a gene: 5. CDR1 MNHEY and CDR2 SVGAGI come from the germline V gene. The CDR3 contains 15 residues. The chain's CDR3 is CASSRQGLSNQPQHF. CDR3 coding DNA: TGTGCCAGCAGCCGACAGGGACTTAGCAATCAGCCCCAGCATTTT.

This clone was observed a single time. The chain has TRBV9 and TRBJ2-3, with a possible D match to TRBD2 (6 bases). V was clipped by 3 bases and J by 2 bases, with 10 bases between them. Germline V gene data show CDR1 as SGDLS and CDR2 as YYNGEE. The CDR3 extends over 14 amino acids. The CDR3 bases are TGTGCCAGCAGCGCCGCGGGGACCACAGATACGCAGTATTTT. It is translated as CASSAAGTTDTQYF.

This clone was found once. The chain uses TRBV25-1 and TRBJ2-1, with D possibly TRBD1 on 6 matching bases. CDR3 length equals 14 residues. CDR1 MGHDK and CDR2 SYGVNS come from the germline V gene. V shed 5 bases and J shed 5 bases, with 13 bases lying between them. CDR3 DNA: TGTGCCAGCAGTCGGACAGCGATCAACAATGAGCAGTTCTTC. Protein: CASSRTAINNEQFF.

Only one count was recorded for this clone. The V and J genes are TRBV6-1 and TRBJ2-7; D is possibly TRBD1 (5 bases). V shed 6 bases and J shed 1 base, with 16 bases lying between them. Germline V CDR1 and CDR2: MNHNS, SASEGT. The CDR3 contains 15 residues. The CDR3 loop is CASRDPGLVSYEQYF. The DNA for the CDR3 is TGTGCCAGCAGAGACCCAGGGTTAGTATCCTACGAGCAGTACTTC.

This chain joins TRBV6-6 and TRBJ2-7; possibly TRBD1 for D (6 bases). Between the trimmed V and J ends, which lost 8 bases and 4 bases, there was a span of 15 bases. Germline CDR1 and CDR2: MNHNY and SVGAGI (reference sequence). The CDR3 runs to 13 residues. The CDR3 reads CASGQRGGYEQYF. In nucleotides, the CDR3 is TGTGCCAGCGGCCAGAGAGGGGGTTACGAGCAGTACTTC.

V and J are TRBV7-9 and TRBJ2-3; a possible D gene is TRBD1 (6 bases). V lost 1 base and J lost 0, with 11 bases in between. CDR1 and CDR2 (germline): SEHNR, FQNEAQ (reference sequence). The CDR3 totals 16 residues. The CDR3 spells CASSLVGQTSTDTQYF. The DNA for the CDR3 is TGTGCCAGCAGCTTAGTCGGACAGACTAGCACAGATACGCAGTATTTT.

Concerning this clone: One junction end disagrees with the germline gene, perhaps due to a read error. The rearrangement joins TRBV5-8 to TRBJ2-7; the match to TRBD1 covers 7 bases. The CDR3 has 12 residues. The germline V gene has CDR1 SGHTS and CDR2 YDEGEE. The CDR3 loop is CASSWDSYEEYF. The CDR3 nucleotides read TGTGCCAGCAGCTGGGACAGCTACGAGGAGTACTTC.

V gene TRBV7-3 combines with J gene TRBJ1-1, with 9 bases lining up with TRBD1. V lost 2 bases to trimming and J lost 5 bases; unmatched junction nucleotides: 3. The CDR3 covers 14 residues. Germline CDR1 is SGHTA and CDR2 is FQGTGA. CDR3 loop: CASSLHGTGTEAFF. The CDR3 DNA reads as TGTGCCAGCAGCTTACACGGGACAGGGACTGAAGCTTTCTTT.

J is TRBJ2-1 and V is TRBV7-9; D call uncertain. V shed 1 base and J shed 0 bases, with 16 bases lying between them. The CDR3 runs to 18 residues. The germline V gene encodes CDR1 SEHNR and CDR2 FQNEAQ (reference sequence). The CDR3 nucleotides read TGTGCCAGCAGCTTAGAGATGACTGATCTGAGCTCCTACAATGAGCAGTTCTTC. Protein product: CASSLEMTDLSSYNEQFF. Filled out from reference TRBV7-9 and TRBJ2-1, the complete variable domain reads DTGVSQNPRHKITKRGQNVTFRCDPISEHNRLYWYRQTLGQGPEFLTYFQNEAQLEKSRLLSDRFSAERPKGSFSTLEIQRTEQGDSAMYLCASSLEMTDLSSYNEQFFGPGTRLTVL.

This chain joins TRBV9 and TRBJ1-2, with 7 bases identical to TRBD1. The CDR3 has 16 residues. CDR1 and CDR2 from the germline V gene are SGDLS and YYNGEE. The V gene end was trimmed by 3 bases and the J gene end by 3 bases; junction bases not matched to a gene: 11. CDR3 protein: CASSAHPGTAYYGYTF. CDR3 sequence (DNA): TGTGCCAGCAGCGCGCACCCCGGGACAGCTTACTATGGCTACACCTTC.

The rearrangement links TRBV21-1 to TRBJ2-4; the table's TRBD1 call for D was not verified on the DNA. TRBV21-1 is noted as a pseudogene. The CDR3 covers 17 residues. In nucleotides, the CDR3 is TGTGCCAGCAGCAAGGACCCTTTCAGACAGAATAAAAACATTCAGTACTTC. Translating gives CASSKDPFRQNKNIQYF.